This TCR beta chain was captured in a study of cytomegalovirus exposure and HLA in healthy donors. Findings of the study overall: Later analysis demonstrated an association between a missense DCLRE1C variant and TCR beta V- and J-gene trimming.

This CDR3 region has 15 residues. The V gene lost 1 base and the J gene lost 1 base, with 10 bases spanning the gap. Germline V gene sequence: CDR1 SGHTA, CDR2 FQGNSA. This clone came up once. Its antigen remains unknown. Primers: 60 Vbeta forward and 13 Jbeta reverse. Measured with immunoSEQ multiplex PCR; TCRdb has only the in-frame clones, and not every one. The sample gives over 150,000 clones, roughly 77% of which show up once; 1% is in the top ten. The TCR sequence derives from a woman aged 50 to 65 in good health and CMV-seropositive. The V gene is TRBV7-2, the J gene TRBJ1-2, with D unclear. Sequenced sample: PBMCs. The DNA for the CDR3 is TGTGCCAGCAGCTTAGATAATGCAGTTAACTATGGCTACACCTTC. Protein product: CASSLDNAVNYGYTF.